This is a list of T cell receptor beta chains from one sample in a study of naive and memory T cell subsets. In TCRdb, the UMI-ligation and nested PCR reads were re-called with MiXCR into one record per CDR3 protein. The table shows tens of thousands of distinct CDR3 sequences, with 9% to 9.5% occurring only once. Material for sequencing was naive CD8+ T cells from blood. These receptors originate from a human donor in good health. Both conserved end residues are part of each CDR3. D genes are given only for firm matches. Part of the rows lack a size; the others show once, few, many or a class for expanded clones.

j_call d_call clone_size v_call cdr3_aa cdr3_nt
TRBJ1-1 TRBD1 many TRBV29-1 CSVQGQTEAFF TGCAGCGTCCAGGGACAGACTGAAGCTTTCTTT
TRBJ2-7 TRBD2 many TRBV20-1 CSAIERGSSYEQYF TGCAGTGCTATCGAGCGGGGGAGCTCCTACGAGCAGTACTTC
TRBJ2-7 - few TRBV30 CAWSDGSYEQYF TGTGCCTGGAGTGACGGCTCCTACGAGCAGTACTTC
TRBJ2-7 - few TRBV29-1 CSTIEGVSYEQYF TGCAGCACCATTGAGGGCGTCTCCTACGAGCAGTACTTC
TRBJ2-5 TRBD2 many TRBV4-1 CASSQDPPIAGETQYF TGCGCCAGCAGCCAAGATCCCCCCATAGCGGGAGAGACCCAGTACTTC
TRBJ1-1 - many TRBV5-1 CASIKGAEAFF TGCGCCAGCATAAAAGGGGCTGAAGCTTTCTTT
TRBJ2-5 TRBD2 many TRBV7-6 CASSFRLAEPYRETQYF TGTGCCAGCAGCTTCCGGCTAGCGGAGCCTTATCGTGAGACCCAGTACTTC
TRBJ2-3 - - TRBV10-3 CAIRVVLAARTDTQYF TGTGCCATCAGGGTCGTACTAGCAGCACGCACAGATACGCAGTATTTT
TRBJ2-7 - - TRBV29-1 CSVEGQTSSYEQYF TGCAGCGTTGAGGGACAGACTAGCTCCTACGAGCAGTACTTC
TRBJ2-7 TRBD1 many TRBV19 CASSIYRGSSYEQYF TGTGCCAGTAGTATCTACAGGGGGAGCTCCTACGAGCAGTACTTC
TRBJ2-5 - few TRBV5-1 CASSLRPPKETQYF TGCGCCAGCAGCTTGAGACCGCCCAAAGAGACCCAGTACTTC
TRBJ2-1 - many TRBV4-1 CASSQSQKDEQFF TGCGCCAGCAGCCAATCGCAGAAGGATGAGCAGTTCTTC
TRBJ1-1 - few TRBV5-1 CASSLNSPMNTEAFF TGCGCCAGCAGCTTGAACAGCCCGATGAACACTGAAGCTTTCTTT
TRBJ2-1 TRBD2 few TRBV6-5 CASSPLAEDEYYEQFF TGTGCCAGCAGTCCTCTAGCGGAAGACGAGTACTATGAGCAGTTCTTC
TRBJ2-7 TRBD2 - TRBV7-9 CASSHPGGRGEQYF TGTGCCAGCAGCCACCCGGGCGGGAGGGGCGAGCAGTACTTC
TRBJ2-5 - - TRBV3-1 CASRITRDSQETQYF TGTGCCAGCAGAATCACCCGGGACTCACAAGAGACCCAGTACTTC
TRBJ2-6 - - TRBV29-1 CSVGFGGQSSGANVLTF TGCAGCGTTGGCTTCGGGGGGCAGAGCTCTGGGGCCAACGTCCTGACTTTC
TRBJ2-3 TRBD2 - TRBV6-6 CASSYSAGEKDTQYF TGTGCCAGCAGTTACTCAGCGGGAGAGAAAGATACGCAGTATTTT
TRBJ2-7 TRBD2 many TRBV2 CASSGLAGGIYEQYF TGTGCCAGCAGCGGACTAGCGGGAGGTATCTACGAGCAGTACTTC
TRBJ1-2 - - TRBV7-9 CASRSDTTNYGYTF TGTGCCAGCAGATCAGACACTACTAACTATGGCTACACCTTC
TRBJ1-1 - many TRBV20-1 CSARQVEAFF TGCAGTGCCCGGCAGGTTGAAGCTTTCTTT
TRBJ2-7 TRBD2 few TRBV28 CASSSQREVDEQYF TGTGCCAGCAGTTCTCAGCGGGAGGTGGACGAGCAGTACTTC
TRBJ1-1 - few TRBV12-3/TRBV12-4 CASSYWMTLPMNTEAFF TGTGCCAGCAGTTATTGGATGACCCTACCTATGAACACTGAAGCTTTCTTT
TRBJ2-3 TRBD2 few TRBV11-2 CASSSGLAGVRGLTDTQYF TGTGCCAGCAGTTCCGGACTAGCGGGAGTGCGGGGGCTCACAGATACGCAGTATTTT
TRBJ2-2 - - TRBV4-2 CASSPRDSDYTGELFF TGTGCCAGCAGCCCCCGGGATAGCGACTACACCGGGGAGCTGTTTTTT
TRBJ2-7 - many TRBV20-1 CTRRGAPYEQYF TGCACCAGAAGGGGGGCACCCTACGAGCAGTACTTC
TRBJ2-1 TRBD2 many TRBV7-3 CASSLLAGGSNEQFF TGTGCCAGCAGCTTACTAGCGGGAGGTTCGAATGAGCAGTTCTTC
TRBJ2-5 - few TRBV3-2 CASSQARAETQYF TGTGCCAGCAGCCAAGCTAGAGCGGAGACCCAGTACTTC
TRBJ1-4 TRBD1 few TRBV20-1 CSAIGTGGEKLFF TGCAGTGCTATCGGGACAGGGGGAGAAAAACTGTTTTTT
TRBJ2-4 - few TRBV5-1 CASSDDGPTVDIQYF TGCGCCAGCAGCGACGACGGTCCCACAGTAGACATTCAGTACTTC
TRBJ2-7 - - TRBV29-1 CSVLGGSSYEQYF TGCAGCGTCTTGGGTGGGAGCTCCTACGAGCAGTACTTC
TRBJ2-1 TRBD2 - TRBV5-1 CASRAQREGGNEQFF TGCGCCAGCAGGGCCCAGCGGGAGGGCGGCAATGAGCAGTTCTTC
TRBJ2-7 - few TRBV28 CASLGTLDRYYEQYF TGTGCCAGCCTTGGGACCTTGGACAGATACTACGAGCAGTACTTC
TRBJ1-5 - many TRBV28 CASSFLLDLESNQPQHF TGTGCCAGCAGTTTCCTCCTCGACCTAGAGAGCAATCAGCCCCAGCATTTT
TRBJ2-3 - many TRBV7-9 CASSPAGDTQYF TGTGCCAGCAGTCCCGCAGGAGATACGCAGTATTTT
TRBJ2-2 - once TRBV7-2 CASSLGAANNGELFF TGTGCCAGCAGCTTAGGCGCTGCGAACAACGGGGAGCTGTTTTTT
TRBJ2-1 - - TRBV19 CASSLGVGEQFF TGTGCCAGTAGTCTGGGGGTTGGGGAGCAGTTCTTC
TRBJ2-7 - few TRBV20-1 CSAYSDTSYEQYF TGCAGTGCCTATTCGGACACTTCTTACGAGCAGTACTTC
TRBJ2-1 - many TRBV7-9 CASSEGVLELFF TGTGCCAGCAGCGAGGGCGTACTAGAGTTATTCTTC
TRBJ1-3 - - TRBV28 CASRSGRYSGNTIYF TGTGCCAGCAGGTCCGGGCGGTACTCTGGAAACACCATATATTTT
TRBJ2-4 - - TRBV28 CASSPRVLAKNIQYF TGTGCCAGCAGTCCCCGAGTACTAGCCAAAAACATTCAGTACTTC
TRBJ2-1 - many TRBV27 CASSPPLVAGATEQFF TGTGCCAGCAGCCCCCCCCTTGTGGCAGGAGCTACTGAGCAGTTCTTC
TRBJ2-1 TRBD1 many TRBV7-2 CASSLGTGSSYNEQFF TGTGCCAGCAGCTTAGGGACAGGGAGCTCCTACAATGAGCAGTTCTTC
TRBJ2-1 - few TRBV5-6 CASSPRNINNEQFF TGTGCCAGCAGCCCCCGGAACATTAACAATGAGCAGTTCTTC
TRBJ1-5 - - TRBV5-6 CASSRGHRNQPQHF TGTGCCAGCAGCCGCGGACACCGCAATCAGCCCCAGCATTTT
TRBJ1-2 - few TRBV2 CASRGDGYTF TGTGCCAGCCGGGGGGATGGCTACACCTTC
TRBJ2-5 - - TRBV9 CASSAPRETQYF TGTGCCAGCAGCGCACCCAGAGAGACCCAGTACTTC
TRBJ1-2 - few TRBV12-3/TRBV12-4 CASSYPVPNYGYTF TGTGCCAGCAGTTACCCAGTCCCTAACTATGGCTACACCTTC
TRBJ2-7 - many TRBV29-1 CSVLRRGSYEQYF TGCAGCGTCCTTAGACGAGGATCCTACGAGCAGTACTTC
TRBJ2-6 TRBD2 - TRBV27 CASRRFPGQGLAGSHDAGANVLTF TGTGCCAGCAGGCGGTTCCCGGGTCAAGGACTAGCGGGATCCCACGACGCTGGGGCCAACGTCCTGACTTTC
TRBJ2-7 - few TRBV5-1 CASSFGTQGRYEQYF TGCGCCAGCAGCTTTGGGACCCAAGGACGCTACGAGCAGTACTTC
TRBJ2-7 - few TRBV4-1 CASSQGDQSSYEQYF TGCGCCAGCAGCCAGGGTGACCAAAGCTCCTACGAGCAGTACTTC
TRBJ2-7 TRBD2 many TRBV4-3 CASSQDGPGGSYEQYF TGCGCCAGCAGCCAAGACGGCCCGGGAGGATCCTACGAGCAGTACTTC
TRBJ2-3 - many TRBV10-3 CAISVTDTQYF TGTGCCATCAGTGTCACAGATACGCAGTATTTT
TRBJ2-1 TRBD1 few TRBV12-3/TRBV12-4 CASSPRNPTGITEQFF TGTGCCAGCAGTCCGCGCAACCCGACAGGGATCACTGAGCAGTTCTTC
TRBJ2-3 - many TRBV9 CASSVDSPDTQYF TGTGCCAGCAGCGTAGATTCCCCAGATACGCAGTATTTT
TRBJ2-7 - - TRBV29-1 CSVEGSGVPYEQYF TGCAGCGTTGAAGGGTCAGGGGTACCCTACGAGCAGTACTTC